The TCR beta chain under discussion was sequenced for a study of blood T cells in healthy people across ages. A sample-barcoded 5' primer and a J-beta primer mix were used in a second PCR of roughly 7 to 12 cycles. Every sample gave at least 2.5 million paired-end reads containing CDR3. TCRdb processed the 5' RACE reads anew with MiXCR; each CDR3 protein has one entry. Altogether 450,000 to 700,000 distinct CDR3 sequences are present, roughly 28% being singletons, with the ten largest covering about 18%. This CDR3 has 15 amino acids. Study-level points and caveats: Higher diversity, along with more naive CD4+ cells, distinguished long-lived donors from aged donors. Estimates based on one million T cells were treated as lower bounds.

This clonotype showed up just a few times. Antigen unknown. Donation came from healthy Caucasian individuals in Russia who were aged about 6 to 95. The TCR comes from a woman in her seventies in good health. This chain joins TRBV21-1 and TRBJ2-1; the table assigns TRBD2, which was not confirmed against the DNA. TRBV21-1 is a pseudogene segment. The sequenced material came from blood. The CDR3 nucleotides are TGTGCCAGCAGCAGCCAGCGGGGGGGCCCACATGAGCAGTTCTTC. Translating it yields CASSSQRGGPHEQFF.